Presented here are 11 T cell receptor beta chains from one specimen sequenced in a study of blood T cell repertoires in COVID-19. Generated by immunoSEQ multiplex PCR, the TCRdb table keeps only in-frame clones and is missing some. This table has approximately 41,000 clones, roughly 89% appearing once. The sequenced sample consisted of peripheral blood. These receptors originate from a man in his fifties or sixties with active COVID-19.

This clone was picked up one time. The V call is TRBV6-5, the J call TRBJ1-5; 7 bases agree with TRBD1. This CDR3 has 13 residues. Germline CDR1 and CDR2: MNHEY and SVGAGI. V lost 8 bases, J lost 7 bases, and 8 bases stayed unmatched. The CDR3 coding sequence is TGTGCCAGCGAAGAGGGGGCGAGGCAGCCCCAGCATTTT. It encodes CASEEGARQPQHF.

The chain links TRBV6-2 or TRBV6-3 to TRBJ2-5; D might be TRBD2 (5 bases). The length of the CDR3 is 18 residues. V lost 6 bases and J 1 base, leaving 24 bases between the germline ends. Germline loops: CDR1 MNHEY, CDR2 SVGEGT. The CDR3 nucleotides read TGTGCCAGCAGCCAACCGGGATACCTTACCGGGCGCCAAGAGACCCAGTACTTC. Residues: CASSQPGYLTGRQETQYF.

The chain employs TRBV7-6 and TRBJ2-7; D might be TRBD2 (6 bases). The germline V gene has CDR1 SGHVS and CDR2 FNYEAQ. Trimming took off 2 bases at V and 0 bases at J, with 8 bases between the two ends. The CDR3 spans 14 residues. The CDR3: CASSLYGSSYEQYF. The CDR3 DNA reads TGTGCCAGCAGCTTATACGGGAGCTCCTACGAGCAGTACTTC. Using reference TRBV7-6 and TRBJ2-7 for the parts outside the CDR3, the full variable domain is GAGVSQSPRYKVTKRGQDVALRCDPISGHVSLYWYRQALGQGPEFLTYFNYEAQQDKSGLPNDRFSAERPEGSISTLTIQRTEQRDSAMYRCASSLYGSSYEQYFGPGTRLTVT.

The genes are TRBV19 and TRBJ2-7; D perhaps matches TRBD2 (5 bases). The CDR3 is 15 amino acids. Germline assignment: CDR1 LNHDA and CDR2 SQIVND (reference sequence). The V end was cut by 1 base, the J end by 0 bases, with 10 bases between. The CDR3 sequence: CASSIGGGRSYEQYF. The CDR3 DNA reads TGTGCCAGTAGTATAGGAGGAGGCCGCTCCTACGAGCAGTACTTC.

This clone has more than one count but fewer than ten. This chain joins TRBV19 and TRBJ2-7; possibly TRBD2 for D (7 bases). Per germline, CDR1 LNHDA and CDR2 SQIVND (reference sequence). The CDR3 length is 15 residues. V shed 4 bases and J shed 1 base, with 14 bases lying between them. The chain's CDR3 is CASSTGGVPSYEQYF. The CDR3 DNA reads as TGTGCCAGTAGTACGGGGGGCGTCCCTTCCTACGAGCAGTACTTC. The whole variable domain, filled in from reference TRBV19 and TRBJ2-7, reads DGGITQSPKYLFRKEGQNVTLSCEQNLNHDAMYWYRQDPGQGLRLIYYSQIVNDFQKGDIAEGYSVSREKKESFPLTVTSAQKNPTAFYLCASSTGGVPSYEQYFGPGTRLTVT.

This CDR3 is CAWSPWDRATYEQYF. The CDR3 bases are TGTGCCTGGAGTCCCTGGGACAGGGCTACCTACGAGCAGTACTTC. The rearrangement joins TRBV30 to TRBJ2-7, with 9 bases matching TRBD1. CDR3 length equals 15 residues. V was pared by 2 bases and J by 2 bases, with 7 bases of the junction left unmatched. The germline CDR1 and CDR2 sequences are GTSNPN and SVGIG (reference sequence).

The chain recombines TRBV5-1 with TRBJ1-1; 7 bases align to TRBD1. The CDR3 is 17 amino acids. The germline V gene encodes CDR1 SGHRS and CDR2 YFSETQ. The V and J ends lost 4 bases and 0 bases, in that order; junction bases with no gene match: 12. In nucleotides, the CDR3 is TGCGCCAGCAGCCCCCGGGACAGCAAGCCCCTGAACACTGAAGCTTTCTTT. Amino acid sequence: CASSPRDSKPLNTEAFF.

This clone was counted once. J is TRBJ2-7 and V is TRBV2, with TRBD2 identical over 11 bases. CDR1 is SNHLY, CDR2 FYNNEI, per germline. The CDR3 extends over 14 amino acids. V was pared by 6 bases and J by 4 bases, with 5 bases of the junction left unmatched. CDR3: CASSVAGGEYEQYF. For the CDR3, the DNA is TGTGCCAGCAGCGTAGCGGGAGGGGAGTACGAGCAGTACTTC.

V gene TRBV28 combines with J gene TRBJ2-3; possible D gene TRBD2, 7 bases. Germline CDR1 and CDR2: MDHEN and SYDVKM. V shed 6 bases and J shed 1 base, with 20 bases lying between them. The CDR3 length is 17 residues. CDR3 nucleotides: TGTGCCAGCAGCCCCCCCCTGGGGGGGCCGGGCACAGATACGCAGTATTTT. Amino acids: CASSPPLGGPGTDTQYF. The full variable domain, rest sourced from reference TRBV28 and TRBJ2-3, is DVKVTQSSRYLVKRTGEKVFLECVQDMDHENMFWYRQDPGLGLRLIYFSYDVKMKEKGDIPEGYSVSREKKERFSLILESASTNQTSMYLCASSPPLGGPGTDTQYFGPGTRLTVL.

The V call is TRBV9, the J call TRBJ2-1, with 11 bases lining up with TRBD2. With 1 base clipped from V and 6 bases from J, the junction kept 3 bases outside the gene matches. The CDR3 is 15 amino acids. CDR1 is SGDLS, CDR2 YYNGEE, per germline. The CDR3 protein is CASSVLAGGPNEQFF. The CDR3 nucleotides read TGTGCCAGCAGCGTATTAGCGGGAGGGCCCAATGAGCAGTTCTTC.

The J gene is TRBJ2-3, the V gene TRBV15; D gene ambiguous. Between the trimmed V and J ends, which lost 5 bases and 0 bases, there was a span of 15 bases. The CDR3 covers 16 residues. Looked up from germline, CDR1 is LNHNV and CDR2 is YYDKDF (reference sequence). Written as DNA, the CDR3 is TGTGCCACCAGCGACGCCCCCACAGTCAGCACAGATACGCAGTATTTT. This codes for CATSDAPTVSTDTQYF.